This T cell receptor (beta chain) appears in the sequencing data of a study of T-cell memory formation after mild COVID-19. About the research overall: The TCR clusters were mostly specific to one donor. Whole-study findings and limits: Whereas later expanders leaned CD4+, clones contracting day 15 to 85 showed a balanced CD4/CD8 makeup. Day 37-peaking second-wave clones had unconfirmed SARS-CoV-2 specificity.

The CDR3 spans 12 residues. Germline CDR1 reads DFQATT; CDR2 reads SNEGSKA (reference sequence). Each CDR3 protein gets one entry after TCRdb re-called the 5' RACE reads with MiXCR. Here the sample spans about 240,000 distinct CDR3 sequences, approximately 10% being singletons. This clonotype was counted only a few times. Its antigen remains unidentified. This clonotype was obtained from a man between 18 and 29 years old who had mild COVID-19 (a few samples of this study predate the infection). Cell type and time point are not known. Sequenced sample: PBMCs or a T cell subset sorted from them (not recorded which). V and J are TRBV20-1 and TRBJ2-5; TRBD1 might be the D (5 bases). The CDR3 protein is CVAGRAIATQYF. The DNA of the CDR3 is TGCGTGGCCGGCAGGGCGATAGCGACCCAGTACTTC.